The clone carrying this TCR beta chain was found many times. Its cognate antigen is unknown. Germline V gene sequence: CDR1 SGHKS, CDR2 YYEKEE (reference sequence). CDR3 length: 11 amino acids. V lost 1 base and J lost 8, with 5 bases in between. This sample was taken from a study of identical twins. Study-level points and caveats: Potential partial confounding of zero-insertion analyses by invariant MAIT and iNKT cells was noted. There was more out-of-frame TCR alpha sharing in monozygotic twins than models estimated.

Template switching added a universal primer site; cDNA carried unique molecular identifiers. TCRdb ran MiXCR on the 5' RACE reads and lists one entry per CDR3 protein. The sample holds 200,000 to 250,000 distinct CDR3 sequences, roughly a tenth seen once. The sequenced material came from memory T cells sorted from blood. This receptor was taken from a man aged 45 to 65 in good health. The chain recombines TRBV5-5 with TRBJ2-3, with a weak D call TRBD1 (5 bases). The CDR3 bases are TGTGCCAGCAGCTTGCAGGGTACGCAGTATTTT. Encoded protein: CASSLQGTQYF. The full variable domain, completed using reference TRBV5-5 and TRBJ2-3, is DAGVTQSPTHLIKTRGQQVTLRCSPISGHKSVSWYQQVLGQGPQFIFQYYEKEERGRGNFPDRFSARQFPNYSSELNVNALLLGDSALYLCASSLQGTQYFGPGTRLTVL.